The clone carrying this T cell receptor (beta chain) was seen a few times. Its antigen remains unknown. The data were taken from a study of CD8 T cells in ankylosing spondylitis. Findings and caveats of the study: A TCR beta motif of under 10 highly homologous variants seemed to mark ankylosing spondylitis blood.

TCRdb reprocessed the 5' RACE reads via MiXCR and lists one record per CDR3 protein. The table lists approximately 440,000 distinct CDR3 sequences, about 15% of them singletons. The CDR3 sequence is 12 residues long. Germline V lookup: CDR1 SGHDT, CDR2 YYEEEE. The J segment lost 10 bases and the V segment lost 4 bases, leaving 4 bases of the junction unmatched. The source of this sequence is a male donor with ankylosing spondylitis. Sequencing input: blood, either unsorted or a sorted T cell fraction (not recorded which). The V call is TRBV5-6, the J call TRBJ2-1; TRBD1 matches 8 bases. The CDR3 loop is CASSPGGREQFF. CDR3 DNA: TGTGCCAGCAGCCCAGGGGGCAGGGAGCAGTTCTTC.